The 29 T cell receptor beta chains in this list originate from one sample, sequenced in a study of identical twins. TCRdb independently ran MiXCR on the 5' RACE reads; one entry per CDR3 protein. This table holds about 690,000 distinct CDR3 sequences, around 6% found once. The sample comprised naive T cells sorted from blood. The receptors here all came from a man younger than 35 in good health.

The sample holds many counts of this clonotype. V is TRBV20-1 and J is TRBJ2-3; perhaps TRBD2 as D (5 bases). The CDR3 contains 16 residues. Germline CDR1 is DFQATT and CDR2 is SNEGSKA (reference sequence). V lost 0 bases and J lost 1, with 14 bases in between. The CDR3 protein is CSARDQSGWGTDTQYF. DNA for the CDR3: TGCAGTGCTAGAGATCAGAGCGGTTGGGGCACAGATACGCAGTATTTT.

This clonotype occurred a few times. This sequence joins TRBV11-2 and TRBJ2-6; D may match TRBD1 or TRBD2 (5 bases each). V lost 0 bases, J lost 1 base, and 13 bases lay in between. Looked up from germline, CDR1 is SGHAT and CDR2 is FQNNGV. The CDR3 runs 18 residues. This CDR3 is CASSLEGVTSSGANVLTF. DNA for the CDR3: TGTGCCAGCAGCTTAGAGGGGGTCACGAGTTCTGGGGCCAACGTCCTGACTTTC.

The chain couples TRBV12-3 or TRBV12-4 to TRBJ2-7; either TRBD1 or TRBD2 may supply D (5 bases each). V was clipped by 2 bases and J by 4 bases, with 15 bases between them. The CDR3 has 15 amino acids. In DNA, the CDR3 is TGTGCCAGCAGTTTAACTGAGGGGACGGGATACGAGCAGTACTTC. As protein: CASSLTEGTGYEQYF.

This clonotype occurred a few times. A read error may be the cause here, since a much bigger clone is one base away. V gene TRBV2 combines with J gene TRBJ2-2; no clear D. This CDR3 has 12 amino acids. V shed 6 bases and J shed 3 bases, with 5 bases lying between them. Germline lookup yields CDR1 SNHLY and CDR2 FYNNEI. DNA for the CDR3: TGTGCCAGCAGGGTGGACACCGGGGAGCTGTTTTTT. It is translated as CASRVDTGELFF.

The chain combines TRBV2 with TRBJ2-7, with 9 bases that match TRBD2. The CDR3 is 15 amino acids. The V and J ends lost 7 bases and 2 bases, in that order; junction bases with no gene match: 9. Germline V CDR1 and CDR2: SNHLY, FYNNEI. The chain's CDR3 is CASTRPAGGPYEQYF. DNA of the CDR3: TGTGCCAGCACGAGGCCAGCGGGAGGCCCCTACGAGCAGTACTTC.

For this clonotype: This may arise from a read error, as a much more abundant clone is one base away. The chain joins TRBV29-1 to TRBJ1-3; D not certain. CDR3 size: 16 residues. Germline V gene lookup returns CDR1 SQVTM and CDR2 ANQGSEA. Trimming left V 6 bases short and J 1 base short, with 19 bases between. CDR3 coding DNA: TGCAGCGTCGCGGCGACCTCGGGTGATTCTGGAAACACCATATATTTT. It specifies CSVAATSGDSGNTIYF.

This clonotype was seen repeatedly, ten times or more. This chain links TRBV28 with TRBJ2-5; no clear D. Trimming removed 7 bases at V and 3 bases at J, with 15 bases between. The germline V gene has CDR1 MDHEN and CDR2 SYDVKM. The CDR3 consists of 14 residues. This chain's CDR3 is CASNFQAIEETQYF. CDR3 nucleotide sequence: TGTGCCAGCAATTTTCAGGCGATAGAAGAGACCCAGTACTTC.

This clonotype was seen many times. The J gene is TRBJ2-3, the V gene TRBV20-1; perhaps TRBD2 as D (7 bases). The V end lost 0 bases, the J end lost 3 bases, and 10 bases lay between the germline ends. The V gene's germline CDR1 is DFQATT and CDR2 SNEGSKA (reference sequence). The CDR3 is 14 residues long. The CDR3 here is CSAREGGATDTQYF. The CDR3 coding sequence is TGCAGTGCTAGAGAGGGGGGGGCGACAGATACGCAGTATTTT.

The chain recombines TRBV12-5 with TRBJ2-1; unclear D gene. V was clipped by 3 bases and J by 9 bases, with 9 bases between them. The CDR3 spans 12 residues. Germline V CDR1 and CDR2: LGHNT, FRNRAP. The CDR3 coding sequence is TGTGCTAGTGGTTTCCCCCAAAGTGAGCAGTTCTTC. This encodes CASGFPQSEQFF.

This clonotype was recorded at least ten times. CDR3 coding DNA: TGCAGCGTTCCAACCCAATTTTCCTACAATGAGCAGTTCTTC. Its translation: CSVPTQFSYNEQFF. The rearrangement uses TRBV29-1 and TRBJ2-1; D remains ambiguous. Trimming pared 5 bases from V and 1 base from J, leaving 12 bases between. This CDR3 has 14 residues. Germline V gives CDR1 SQVTM, CDR2 ANQGSEA.

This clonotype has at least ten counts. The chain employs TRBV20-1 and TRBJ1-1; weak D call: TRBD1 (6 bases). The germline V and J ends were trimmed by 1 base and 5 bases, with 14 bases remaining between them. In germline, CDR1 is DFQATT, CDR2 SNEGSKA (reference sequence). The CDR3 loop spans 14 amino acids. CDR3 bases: TGCAGTGCTAGAGTTGGGGGGCCGGGAACTGAAGCTTTCTTT. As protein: CSARVGGPGTEAFF.

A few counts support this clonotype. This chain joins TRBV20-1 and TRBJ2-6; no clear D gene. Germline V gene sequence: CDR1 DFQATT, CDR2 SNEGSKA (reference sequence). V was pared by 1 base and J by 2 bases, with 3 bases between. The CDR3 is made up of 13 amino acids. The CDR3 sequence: CSARGPGANVLTF. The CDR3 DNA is TGCAGTGCTAGAGGTCCTGGGGCCAACGTCCTGACTTTC.

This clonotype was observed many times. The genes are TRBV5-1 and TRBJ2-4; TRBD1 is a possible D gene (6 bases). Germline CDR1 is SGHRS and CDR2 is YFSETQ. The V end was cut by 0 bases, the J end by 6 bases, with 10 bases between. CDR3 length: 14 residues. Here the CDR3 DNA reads TGCGCCAGCAGCTTGGAAGGCAGGGGAAACATTCAGTACTTC. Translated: CASSLEGRGNIQYF.

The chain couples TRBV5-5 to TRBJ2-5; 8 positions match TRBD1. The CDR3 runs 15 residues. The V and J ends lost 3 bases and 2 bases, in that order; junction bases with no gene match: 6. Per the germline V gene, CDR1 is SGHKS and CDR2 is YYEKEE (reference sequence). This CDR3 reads CASSSPTGVQETQYF. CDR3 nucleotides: TGTGCCAGCAGCTCGCCGACAGGGGTGCAAGAGACCCAGTACTTC.

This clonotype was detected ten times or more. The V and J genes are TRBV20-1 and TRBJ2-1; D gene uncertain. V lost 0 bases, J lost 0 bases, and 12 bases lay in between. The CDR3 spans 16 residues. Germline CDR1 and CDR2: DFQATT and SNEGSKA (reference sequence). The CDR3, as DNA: TGCAGTGCTAGAGATTACACCAGGAGCTCCTACAATGAGCAGTTCTTC. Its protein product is CSARDYTRSSYNEQFF.

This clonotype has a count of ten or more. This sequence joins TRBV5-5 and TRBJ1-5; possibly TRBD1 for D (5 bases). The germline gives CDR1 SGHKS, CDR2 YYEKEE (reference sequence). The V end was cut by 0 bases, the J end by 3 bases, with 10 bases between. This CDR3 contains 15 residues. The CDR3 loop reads CASSLATASNQPQHF. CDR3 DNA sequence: TGTGCCAGCAGCTTGGCGACAGCTTCCAATCAGCCCCAGCATTTT.

The CDR3 DNA sequence: TGTGCCAGCCGACAGGAACAAGAGACCCAGTACTTC. Translation gives CASRQEQETQYF. The chain combines TRBV25-1 with TRBJ2-5, with a possible D match to TRBD1 (6 bases). CDR3 length: 12 residues. Per the germline V gene, CDR1 is MGHDK and CDR2 is SYGVNS. V dropped 8 bases and J dropped 2 bases, with 9 bases sitting between them.

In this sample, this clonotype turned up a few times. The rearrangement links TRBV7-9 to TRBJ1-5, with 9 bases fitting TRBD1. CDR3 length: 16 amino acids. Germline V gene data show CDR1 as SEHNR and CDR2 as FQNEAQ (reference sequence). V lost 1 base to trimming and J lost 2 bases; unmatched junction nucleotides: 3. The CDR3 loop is CASSLGRDRGNQPQHF. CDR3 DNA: TGTGCCAGCAGCTTAGGAAGGGACAGGGGCAATCAGCCCCAGCATTTT. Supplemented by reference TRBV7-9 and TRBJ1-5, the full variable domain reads DTGVSQNPRHKITKRGQNVTFRCDPISEHNRLYWYRQTLGQGPEFLTYFQNEAQLEKSRLLSDRFSAERPKGSFSTLEIQRTEQGDSAMYLCASSLGRDRGNQPQHFGDGTRLSIL.

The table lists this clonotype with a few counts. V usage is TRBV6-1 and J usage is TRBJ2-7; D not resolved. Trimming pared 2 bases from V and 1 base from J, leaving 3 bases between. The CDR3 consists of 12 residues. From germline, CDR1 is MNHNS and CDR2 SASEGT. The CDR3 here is CASSELSYEQYV. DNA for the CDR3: TGTGCCAGCAGTGAACTATCCTACGAGCAGTACGTC.

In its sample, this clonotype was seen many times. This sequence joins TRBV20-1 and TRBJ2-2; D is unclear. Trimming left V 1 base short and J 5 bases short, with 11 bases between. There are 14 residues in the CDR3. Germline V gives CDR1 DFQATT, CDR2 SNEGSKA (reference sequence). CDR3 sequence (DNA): TGCAGTGCTAGAGCGGGTTTCGGGACCGGGGAGCTGTTTTTT. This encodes CSARAGFGTGELFF.

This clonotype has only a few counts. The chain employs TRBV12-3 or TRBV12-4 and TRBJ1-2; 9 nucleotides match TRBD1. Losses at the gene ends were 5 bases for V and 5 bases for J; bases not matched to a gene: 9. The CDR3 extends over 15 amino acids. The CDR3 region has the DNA TGTGCCAGCAGTCCCAGGGACAGGGAGGCTTATGGCTACACCTTC. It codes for CASSPRDREAYGYTF.

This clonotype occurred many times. CDR3 sequence: CASRREAGAVEQYV. The CDR3 DNA is TGTGCCAGCAGGAGGGAGGCGGGAGCGGTCGAGCAGTACGTC. The rearrangement links TRBV2 to TRBJ2-7; 7 nucleotides agree with TRBD2. V lost 6 bases and J lost 6; bases outside the gene matches: 11. Germline CDR1 and CDR2: SNHLY and FYNNEI. This CDR3 comprises 14 residues.

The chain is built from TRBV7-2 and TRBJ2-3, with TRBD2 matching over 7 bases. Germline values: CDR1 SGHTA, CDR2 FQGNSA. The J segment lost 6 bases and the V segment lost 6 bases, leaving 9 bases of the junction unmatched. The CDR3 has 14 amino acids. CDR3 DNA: TGTGCCAGCAGGTGGGGCGGGAGCAGTGATACGCAGTATTTT. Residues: CASRWGGSSDTQYF.

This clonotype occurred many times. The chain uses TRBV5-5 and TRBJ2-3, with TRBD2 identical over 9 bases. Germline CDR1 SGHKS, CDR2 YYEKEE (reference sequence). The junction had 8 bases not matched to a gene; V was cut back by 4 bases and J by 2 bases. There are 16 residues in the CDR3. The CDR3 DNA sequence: TGTGCCAGCAGCCGAGAGACTAGCGGCTTCACAGATACGCAGTATTTT. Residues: CASSRETSGFTDTQYF.

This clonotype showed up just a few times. CDR3 sequence: CASRDGFSYEQYV. The CDR3 DNA follows: TGTGCCAGCCGGGACGGGTTTTCCTACGAGCAGTACGTC. The genes are TRBV6-6 and TRBJ2-7; D assignment may be TRBD1 or TRBD2 (5 bases each). Germline V lookup: CDR1 MNHNY, CDR2 SVGAGI (reference sequence). The CDR3 is 13 amino acids. The V gene lost 8 bases and the J gene lost 1 base, with 12 bases spanning the gap.

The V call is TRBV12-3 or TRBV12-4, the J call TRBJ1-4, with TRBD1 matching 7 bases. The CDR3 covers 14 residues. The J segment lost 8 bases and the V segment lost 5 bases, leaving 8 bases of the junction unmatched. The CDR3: CASSARQGWEKLFF. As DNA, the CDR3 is TGTGCCAGCAGTGCTAGACAGGGCTGGGAAAAACTGTTTTTT.

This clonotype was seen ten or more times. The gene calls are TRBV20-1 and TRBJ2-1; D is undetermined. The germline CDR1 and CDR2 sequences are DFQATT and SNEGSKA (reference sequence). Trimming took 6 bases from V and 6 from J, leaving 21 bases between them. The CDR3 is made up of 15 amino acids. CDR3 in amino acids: CSAPPPGSPRNEQFF. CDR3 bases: TGCAGTGCCCCCCCGCCTGGCAGCCCCCGCAATGAGCAGTTCTTC.

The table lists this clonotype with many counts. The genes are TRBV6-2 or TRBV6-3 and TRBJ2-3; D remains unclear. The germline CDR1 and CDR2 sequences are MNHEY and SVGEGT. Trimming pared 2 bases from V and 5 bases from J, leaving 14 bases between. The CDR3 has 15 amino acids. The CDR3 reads CASSYKRPLRDTQYF. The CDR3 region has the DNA TGTGCCAGCAGTTACAAGCGACCCCTTCGAGATACGCAGTATTTT.

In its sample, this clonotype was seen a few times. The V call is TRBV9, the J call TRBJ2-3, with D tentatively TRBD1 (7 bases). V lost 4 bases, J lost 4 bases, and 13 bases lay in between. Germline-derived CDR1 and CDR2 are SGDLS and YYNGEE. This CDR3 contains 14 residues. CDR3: CASSPPGGPDTQYF. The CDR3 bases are TGTGCCAGCAGCCCACCAGGGGGGCCAGATACGCAGTATTTT.